This T cell receptor beta chain was observed in a study of T-cell reconstitution after alpha-beta-depleted transplantation in children. Study-wide findings and caveats: There were reportedly several hundred expanded graft clones from which alpha-beta T cells came about two months after transplant. Fresh T-cell production supplied most of the T-cell counts and diversity seen one year after transplant.

The junction had 5 bases not matched to a gene; V was cut back by 6 bases and J by 2 bases. The CDR3 spans 15 residues. Germline lookup yields CDR1 SGHVS and CDR2 FQNEAQ. Ten or more counts support this clonotype. What it binds is unknown. Unique molecular identifiers were incorporated during preparation of the TCRbeta library. TCRdb ran MiXCR on the PCR reads and lists one entry per CDR3 protein. The table lists 200,000 to 250,000 distinct CDR3 sequences, approximately 7% of them singletons. This clonotype was sampled from a boy under 10 years old with acute lymphoblastic leukemia, due to receive a stem cell transplant. V is TRBV7-8 and J is TRBJ1-5; 9 bases map to TRBD1. The sample in question was PBMCs, obtained before TCRalphabeta/CD19-depleted stem cell transplant. The CDR3 DNA follows: TGTGCCAGCAGATATACAGGGGGCGGCAATCAGCCCCAGCATTTT. Amino acid sequence: CASRYTGGGNQPQHF.